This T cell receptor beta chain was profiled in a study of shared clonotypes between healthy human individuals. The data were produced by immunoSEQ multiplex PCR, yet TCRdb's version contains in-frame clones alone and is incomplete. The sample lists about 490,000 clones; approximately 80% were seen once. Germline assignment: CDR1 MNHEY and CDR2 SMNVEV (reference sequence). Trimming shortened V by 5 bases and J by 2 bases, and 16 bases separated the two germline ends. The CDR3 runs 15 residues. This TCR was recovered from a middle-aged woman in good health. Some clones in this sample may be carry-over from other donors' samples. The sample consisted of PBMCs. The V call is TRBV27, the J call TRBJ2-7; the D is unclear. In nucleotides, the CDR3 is TGTGCCAGCAGTACCCCCACGGCACACCCCTACGAGCAGTACTTC. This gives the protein CASSTPTAHPYEQYF.